This entry describes one T cell receptor beta chain. The sample originates from a study of cytomegalovirus exposure and HLA in healthy donors. Germline CDR1 and CDR2: ENHRY and SYGVKD. The CDR3 runs 16 residues. V was clipped by 4 bases and J by 2 bases; unmatched bases: 3. Profiled with immunoSEQ multiplex PCR; TCRdb holds only in-frame clones, not every one. Here the sample spans some 110,000 clones, roughly nine tenths being singletons. The TCR originated in a man aged 18 to 30 in good health and CMV-seropositive. This sequence joins TRBV10-3 and TRBJ2-1, with 12 bases that match TRBD2. The sample consisted of PBMCs. The CDR3: CAISGLAGDTYNEQFF. The CDR3 bases are TGTGCCATCAGTGGACTAGCGGGGGATACCTACAATGAGCAGTTCTTC.